Below, 7 T cell receptor beta chains from the same sample are listed, as sequenced in a study of beta chain features in type 1 diabetes. As every portion of the isolated RNA was reverse transcribed, the sequencing read expressed TCRB transcripts. The repertoire was sequenced with immunoSEQ multiplex PCR; TCRdb's copy has only in-frame clones and lacks some. This table holds 810,000 or so clones, roughly a sixth found once. The sample was naive CD4+ T cells from blood. Receptors were obtained from a woman between 18 and 30 years old in good health.

The chain links TRBV4-2 to TRBJ2-5; a possible D gene is TRBD2 (5 bases). V lost 1 base and J lost 0, with 9 bases in between. This CDR3 spans 15 amino acids. Germline V CDR1 and CDR2: LGHNA, YNFKEQ. CDR3 nucleotides: TGTGCCAGCAGCCAAGTAGGGCGGGACCAAGAGACCCAGTACTTC. Encoded protein: CASSQVGRDQETQYF.

On this clone: This sample also contains other DNA sequences that code for the same CDR3. The genes are TRBV4-3 and TRBJ2-5, with D possibly TRBD2 on 5 matching bases. Trimming cost V 0 bases and J 5 bases, with 7 bases left between them. The CDR3 consists of 13 residues. Germline CDR1 reads LGHNA; CDR2 reads YSLEER. The CDR3 protein is CASSQDRRETQYF. Written as DNA, the CDR3 is TGCGCCAGCAGCCAAGATAGGAGGGAGACCCAGTACTTC.

This clone was found a few times. This rearrangement joins TRBV7-3 to TRBJ2-3; 10 nucleotides line up with TRBD2. CDR1 is SGHTA and CDR2 is FQGTGA in the germline V gene. With 4 bases clipped from V and 0 bases from J, the junction kept 4 bases outside the gene matches. The CDR3 runs to 16 residues. In DNA form, the CDR3 reads TGTGCCAGCAGCTACGGACTAGCGGCTAGCACAGATACGCAGTATTTT. It encodes CASSYGLAASTDTQYF.

The chain recombines TRBV10-3 with TRBJ2-7; 9 bases agree with TRBD2. The CDR3 has 15 amino acids. The germline V gene has CDR1 ENHRY and CDR2 SYGVKD. V was clipped by 6 bases and J by 3 bases; unmatched bases: 9. The CDR3 DNA reads TGTGCCATCAGCCCCAGGGGCGGGAGGGACTACGAGCAGTACTTC. Protein sequence: CAISPRGGRDYEQYF.

This clone appeared a few times. The chain combines TRBV4-3 with TRBJ1-2, with D perhaps matching TRBD1 (5 bases). CDR3 size: 15 residues. Trimming pared 0 bases from V and 3 bases from J, leaving 11 bases between. Germline V gives CDR1 LGHNA, CDR2 YSLEER. The CDR3 DNA sequence: TGCGCCAGCAGCCAAGATGGGCAGGGACACTATGGCTACACCTTC. The encoded protein is CASSQDGQGHYGYTF.

J is TRBJ2-1 and V is TRBV7-2; D gene ambiguous. The CDR3 contains 15 residues. The V and J ends lost 1 base and 3 bases respectively, with 10 bases between them. Germline CDR1 SGHTA, CDR2 FQGNSA. The CDR3 here is CASSLGVVHYNEQFF. The CDR3 DNA reads TGTGCCAGCAGCTTAGGGGTTGTCCACTACAATGAGCAGTTCTTC.

The DNA for the CDR3 is TGTGCCAGCAGACTGCTCGCGACAGGTACCTACGAGCAGTACTTC. The encoded protein is CASRLLATGTYEQYF. The chain recombines TRBV6-6 with TRBJ2-7, with D perhaps matching TRBD1 (6 bases). Germline V gene sequence: CDR1 MNHNY, CDR2 SVGAGI (reference sequence). The V end lost 6 bases, the J end lost 2 bases, and 17 bases lay between the germline ends. The CDR3 consists of 15 residues.